This TCR beta chain came from a study of blood T cell repertoires in COVID-19. Repertoires were generated with immunoSEQ multiplex PCR, while TCRdb's copy carries only in-frame clones and drops some. The sample contains about 220,000 clones, less than 85% of which appear only once. The sample holds one count of this clone. The CDR3 is 14 residues long. This receptor was taken from a woman aged 70-85 years with acute or convalescent COVID-19. J is TRBJ2-7 and V is TRBV21-1; the tabulated D call, TRBD1, remains unverified against the DNA. TRBV21-1 is a listed pseudogene. Source material: peripheral blood. In nucleotides, the CDR3 is TGTGCCAGCAGCGGTTTGGGGCCCCCCTACGAGCAGTACTTC. Amino acid sequence: CASSGLGPPYEQYF.